What follows are 12 T cell receptor beta chains derived from one specimen sequenced in a study of cytomegalovirus exposure and HLA in healthy donors. The PCR employed 60 Vbeta primers together with 13 Jbeta primers. Libraries were prepared by immunoSEQ multiplex PCR; TCRdb keeps only in-frame clonotypes and omits some of them. This sample yields over 100,000 clones, of which approximately 8.7% are seen a single time; around 5.5% belongs to the top ten. The sample taken for sequencing was PBMCs. These receptors originate from a man aged 40-49 years in good health and CMV-seronegative.

This chain connects TRBV9 to TRBJ2-7, with D uncertain. V shed 0 bases and J shed 3 bases, with 10 bases lying between them. Germline CDR1 reads SGDLS; CDR2 reads YYNGEE. This CDR3 has 14 amino acids. This CDR3 is CASSVGFNFYEQYF. In DNA, the CDR3 is TGTGCCAGCAGCGTAGGGTTCAACTTCTACGAGCAGTACTTC.

This clone was counted a few times. The rearrangement uses TRBV2 and TRBJ1-2; possibly TRBD1 for D (6 bases). V was shortened by 3 bases and J by 1 base, with 15 bases between the two germline ends. The CDR3 is made up of 16 amino acids. Germline values: CDR1 SNHLY, CDR2 FYNNEI. The chain's CDR3 is CASSEEWDTLNYGYTF. The CDR3 nucleotides read TGTGCCAGCAGTGAGGAGTGGGACACTCTTAACTATGGCTACACCTTC. Full variable domain (rest looked up from reference TRBV2 and TRBJ1-2): EPEVTQTPSHQVTQMGQEVILRCVPISNHLYFYWYRQILGQKVEFLVSFYNNEISEKSEIFDDQFSVERPDGSNFTLKIRSTKLEDSAMYFCASSEEWDTLNYGYTFGSGTRLTVV.

Only a few counts were recorded for this clone. This chain's CDR3 is CASSQEQGVDGYTF. DNA of the CDR3: TGCGCCAGCAGCCAAGAACAGGGGGTCGATGGCTACACCTTC. V gene TRBV4-1 combines with J gene TRBJ1-2, with TRBD1 matching 8 bases. V lost 0 bases and J lost 6; bases outside the gene matches: 3. From germline, CDR1 is MGHRA and CDR2 YSYEKL. This CDR3 comprises 14 residues.

Notes on this clone: Other DNA sequences in the sample encode the same CDR3. This chain joins TRBV5-1 and TRBJ1-5; TRBD1 is a possible D gene (5 bases). The V gene's germline CDR1 is SGHRS and CDR2 YFSETQ. V was pared by 0 bases and J by 7 bases, with 8 bases between. This CDR3 is 13 amino acids long. The CDR3 is CASSLAGNQPQHF. The CDR3 DNA reads as TGCGCCAGCAGCTTGGCAGGGAACCAGCCCCAGCATTTT. The full variable domain, in which reference TRBV5-1 and TRBJ1-5 provide the parts outside the CDR3, is KAGVTQTPRYLIKTRGQQVTLSCSPISGHRSVSWYQQTPGQGLQFLFEYFSETQRNKGNFPGRFSGRQFSNSRSEMNVSTLELGDSALYLCASSLAGNQPQHFGDGTRLSIL.

J is TRBJ2-3 and V is TRBV27, with a weak D call TRBD2 (7 bases). Trimming stripped 6 bases from V and 7 bases from J, with 17 bases between. The V gene's germline CDR1 is MNHEY and CDR2 SMNVEV (reference sequence). This CDR3 spans 14 amino acids. CDR3 nucleotides: TGTGCCAGCAGCAGTCGCGGGGGCGGCAATACGCAGTATTTT. Residues: CASSSRGGGNTQYF.

This sequence joins TRBV5-1 and TRBJ2-1; the match to TRBD2 covers 7 bases. The CDR3 spans 13 residues. The germline CDR1 and CDR2 sequences are SGHRS and YFSETQ. V trimming: 4 bases; J trimming: 8 bases; junction bases outside the gene matches: 6. CDR3 in amino acids: CASSKGTTDEQFF. Written as DNA, the CDR3 is TGCGCCAGCAGCAAAGGGACTACGGATGAGCAGTTCTTC.

Only a few counts were recorded for this clone. The V call is TRBV4-1, the J call TRBJ1-1, with D perhaps matching TRBD1 (5 bases). With 4 bases removed from V and 3 bases from J, the gap between germline ends came to 9 bases. This CDR3 has 13 residues. Germline CDR1 and CDR2: MGHRA and YSYEKL. The CDR3 spells CASSRGGDTEAFF. The CDR3 bases are TGCGCCAGCAGCCGGGGGGGGGACACTGAAGCTTTCTTT.

This clone was counted only a few times. The chain uses TRBV4-3 and TRBJ2-5; D may be TRBD2 (6 bases). This CDR3 has 14 residues. The germline V and J ends were trimmed by 1 base and 5 bases, with 11 bases remaining between them. Germline loops: CDR1 LGHNA, CDR2 YSLEER. The CDR3 region has the DNA TGCGCCAGCAGCCAAGTAGGAGGGGTGGAGACCCAGTACTTC. It codes for CASSQVGGVETQYF.

This clone was recorded a few times. The chain couples TRBV4-3 to TRBJ2-1; 10 bases agree with TRBD2. CDR3 length: 15 residues. V trimming: 5 bases; J trimming: 9 bases; junction bases outside the gene matches: 10. Germline V CDR1 and CDR2: LGHNA, YSLEER. CDR3 sequence reads: CASSEQRGGAGEQFF. For the CDR3, the DNA is TGCGCCAGCAGCGAACAGCGGGGGGGTGCTGGTGAGCAGTTCTTC.

This clone was counted only a few times. The gene calls are TRBV7-9 and TRBJ1-1, with 8 bases identical to TRBD1. Unmatched junction bases numbered 7, after V lost 5 bases and J lost 5 bases. The CDR3 loop spans 14 amino acids. Germline V gene lookup returns CDR1 SEHNR and CDR2 FQNEAQ (reference sequence). This CDR3 reads CASSPRTGRTEAFF. The CDR3 nucleotides are TGTGCCAGCAGCCCGCGGACAGGGCGGACTGAAGCTTTCTTT.

This clone was detected a few times. V gene TRBV6-4 combines with J gene TRBJ2-3; D is perhaps TRBD2 (6 bases). CDR1 is MRHNA, CDR2 SNTAGT, per germline. V was cut by 2 bases and J by 2 bases, with 14 bases left in between. This CDR3 contains 16 residues. CDR3 sequence (DNA): TGTGCCAGCAGTGACCCCCCGACTAGGCCCACAGATACGCAGTATTTT. Its protein product is CASSDPPTRPTDTQYF.

There are a few counts of this clone. The chain links TRBV7-9 to TRBJ2-5; TRBD1 matches 7 bases. Looked up from germline, CDR1 is SEHNR and CDR2 is FQNEAQ (reference sequence). The CDR3 is 14 residues long. Unmatched junction bases numbered 5, after V lost 5 bases and J lost 2 bases. Here the CDR3 reads CASSPGTAQETQYF. Written as DNA, the CDR3 is TGTGCCAGCAGCCCCGGGACAGCTCAAGAGACCCAGTACTTC.